The rows below give T cell receptor beta chains drawn from one sample of a study of cytomegalovirus exposure and HLA in healthy donors. Some clones are missing from TCRdb's copy, which holds only in-frame ones; the method was immunoSEQ multiplex PCR. The sample gives roughly 230,000 clones, roughly 91% of which show up once; around 1.7% is in the top ten. Sequencing was carried out using PBMCs. The receptors were sampled from a girl between 2 and 10 years old in good health and CMV-seronegative. Each CDR3 is given with its conserved first and last residue. A D gene is named only where the DNA matches it firmly. Clone size, where shown, is once, few, many, or a class for clones that have expanded.

TRBV29-1	TRBJ2-7	-	TRBD1	CSVEGPGTGFYEQYF	TGCAGCGTTGAAGGACCCGGGACAGGATTCTACGAGCAGTACTTC
TRBV18	TRBJ2-7	once	TRBD1	CASSDGDRGGQQYF	TGTGCCAGCTCGGACGGGGACAGGGGAGGGCAGCAGTACTTC
TRBV7-6	TRBJ2-6	-	-	CASSRRPTISGANVLTF	TGTGCCAGCAGCCGAAGACCTACTATCTCTGGGGCCAACGTCCTGACTTTC
TRBV5-4	TRBJ1-2	-	TRBD1	CASSTFRDRQFDGYTF	TGTGCCAGCAGCACATTCCGGGACAGGCAGTTTGATGGCTACACCTTC
TRBV5-4	TRBJ1-6	-	-	CASSSSTGIRSYNSPLHF	TGTGCCAGCAGCTCGTCTACAGGGATCCGCTCCTATAATTCACCCCTCCACTTT
TRBV7-9	TRBJ2-5	-	TRBD2	CASNQAGVPGETQYF	TGTGCCAGTAATCAGGCGGGAGTACCAGGGGAGACCCAGTACTTC
TRBV10-3	TRBJ1-6	-	TRBD1	CAISEWDRGNSPLHF	TGTGCCATCAGTGAGTGGGACAGGGGGAATTCACCCCTCCACTTT
TRBV28	TRBJ1-5	-	-	CASSLEPQRF	TGTGCCAGCAGTTTGGAGCCCCAGCGTTTT
TRBV4-2	TRBJ2-1	-	TRBD2	CASSQVGGASGRGQFF	TGTGCCAGCAGCCAAGTAGGTGGTGCTAGCGGGAGGGGGCAGTTCTTC
TRBV4-1	TRBJ2-2	-	TRBD2	CASSEPGLGGGGELFF	TGCGCCAGCAGCGAGCCGGGACTAGGAGGTGGCGGGGAGCTGTTTTTT
TRBV6-1	TRBJ2-1	-	-	CASSGSSYNEQFF	TGTGCCAGCTCGGGGAGCTCCTACAATGAGCAGTTCTTC
TRBV6-5	TRBJ2-7	-	TRBD2	CASSYGTSGDFEQYF	TGTGCCAGCAGTTACGGGACTAGCGGGGATTTCGAGCAGTACTTC
TRBV7-9	TRBJ2-7	once	TRBD1	CASSSPSRGRHPYEQYF	TGTGCCAGCAGCTCCCCATCCAGGGGGCGACATCCCTACGAGCAGTACTTC
TRBV9	TRBJ2-7	-	-	CASSVGLETGDREQYF	TGTGCCAGCAGCGTTGGGTTAGAGACAGGAGACAGGGAGCAGTACTTC
TRBV4-1	TRBJ2-5	-	-	CASSPTPAGQETQYF	TGCGCCAGCAGCCCCACGCCCGCCGGCCAAGAGACCCAGTACTTC
TRBV5-4	TRBJ1-1	once	-	CASSLLPSGAEAFF	TGTGCCAGCAGCTTGCTCCCTTCAGGGGCTGAAGCTTTCTTT
TRBV7-9	TRBJ1-1	-	TRBD1	CSSSPRTGGKNTEAFF	TGTTCCAGCAGCCCCCGGACAGGGGGCAAGAACACTGAAGCTTTCTTT
TRBV10-2	TRBJ2-7	-	TRBD1	CASRRPGQGYEQYF	TGCGCCAGCAGAAGGCCGGGACAGGGCTACGAGCAGTACTTC
TRBV11-2	TRBJ1-2	-	TRBD1	CASSLGDRDSYGYTF	TGTGCCAGCAGCTTAGGGGACAGGGATTCGTATGGCTACACCTTC
TRBV6-1	TRBJ2-5	-	-	CASSEVKGLQETQYF	TGTGCCAGCAGTGAAGTAAAAGGACTACAAGAGACCCAGTACTTC
TRBV5-1	TRBJ2-1	-	-	CASSSTVAYNEQFF	TGCGCCAGCAGCTCCACAGTGGCCTACAATGAGCAGTTCTTC
TRBV6-6	TRBJ2-1	-	-	CASKRTDYNEQFF	TGTGCCAGCAAAAGGACAGACTACAATGAGCAGTTCTTC
TRBV6-5	TRBJ1-1	once	-	CASEWAQNTEAFF	TGTGCCAGCGAATGGGCCCAAAACACTGAAGCTTTCTTT
TRBV5-1	TRBJ2-3	-	TRBD2	CASSPGTSGVIDTQYF	TGCGCCAGCAGCCCAGGGACTAGCGGAGTCATAGATACGCAGTATTTT
TRBV4-1	TRBJ2-7	-	TRBD1	CASSQSRGQGVIHEQYF	TGCGCCAGCAGCCAATCCCGTGGGCAGGGGGTAATCCACGAGCAGTACTTC
TRBV6-1	TRBJ2-7	-	TRBD1	CASSEESWDSSYEQYF	TGTGCCAGCAGTGAAGAAAGTTGGGACAGCTCCTACGAGCAGTACTTC
TRBV9	TRBJ1-1	once	-	CASSASPGRDTEAFF	TGTGCCAGCAGCGCCTCCCCAGGGAGGGACACTGAAGCTTTCTTT
TRBV7-6	TRBJ2-1	-	-	CASSLGERAEQFF	TGTGCCAGCAGCTTAGGGGAGCGGGCAGAGCAGTTCTTC
TRBV30	TRBJ2-3	-	-	CAWSRGTDTQYF	TGTGCCTGGAGTCGTGGCACAGATACGCAGTATTTT
TRBV19	TRBJ1-5	-	TRBD1	CASRTGVGSNQPQHF	TGTGCCAGTAGGACAGGGGTTGGTAGCAATCAGCCCCAGCATTTT
TRBV7-2	TRBJ2-7	-	TRBD2	CASSLVGGRGEQYF	TGTGCCAGCAGCTTAGTGGGCGGGAGGGGCGAGCAGTACTTC